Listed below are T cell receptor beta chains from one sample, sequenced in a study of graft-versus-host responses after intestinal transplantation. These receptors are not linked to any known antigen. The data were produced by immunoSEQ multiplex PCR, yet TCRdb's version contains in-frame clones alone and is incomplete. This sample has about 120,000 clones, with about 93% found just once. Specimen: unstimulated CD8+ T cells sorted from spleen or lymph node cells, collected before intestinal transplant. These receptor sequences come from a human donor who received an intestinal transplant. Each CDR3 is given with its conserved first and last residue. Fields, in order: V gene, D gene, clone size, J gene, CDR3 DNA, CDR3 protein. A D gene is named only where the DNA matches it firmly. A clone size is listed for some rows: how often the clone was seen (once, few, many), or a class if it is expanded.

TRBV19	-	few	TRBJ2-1	TGTGCCAGTAACCGTGGGGGTAGTTCCTACAATGAGCAGTTCTTC	CASNRGGSSYNEQFF
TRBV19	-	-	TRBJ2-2	TGTGCCAGTAGTATTGGCAGACCGAACACCGGGGAGCTGTTTTTT	CASSIGRPNTGELFF
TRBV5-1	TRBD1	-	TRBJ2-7	TGCGCCAGCAGCTCTCCAGGGACAGGGAGCTACGAGCAGTACTTC	CASSSPGTGSYEQYF
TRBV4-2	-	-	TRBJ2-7	TGTGCCAGCAGCCAAGCATCTATAGGGGGGCTTTCCTACGAGCAGTACTTC	CASSQASIGGLSYEQYF
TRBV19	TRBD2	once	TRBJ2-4	TGTGCCAGTAGATGGGGGGCGGGAGGGAACATTCAGTACTTC	CASRWGAGGNIQYF
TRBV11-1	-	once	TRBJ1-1	TGTGCCAGCAGCTTATTCAAACGAGGGCTGAACACTGAAGCTTTCTTT	CASSLFKRGLNTEAFF
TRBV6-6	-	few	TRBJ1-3	TGTGCCAGCAGTTACCTCCGGGGGGACTCTGGAAACACCATATATTTT	CASSYLRGDSGNTIYF
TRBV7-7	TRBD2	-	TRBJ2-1	TGTGCTAGCAGCTTGACTAGCGGGAGGGCAGATGAGCAGTTCTTC	CASSLTSGRADEQFF
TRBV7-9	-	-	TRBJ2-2	TGTGCCAGCAGCTTGGACTTTAACACCGGGGAGCTGTTTTTT	CASSLDFNTGELFF
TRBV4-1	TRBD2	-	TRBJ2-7	TGCGCCAGCAGCCAAGACCTAGCGGGAGTGGGGTCCTACGAGCAGTACTTC	CASSQDLAGVGSYEQYF
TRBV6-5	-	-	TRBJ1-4	TGTGCCAGCAGTGGGGGTGGGGCTAATGAAAAACTGTTTTTT	CASSGGGANEKLFF
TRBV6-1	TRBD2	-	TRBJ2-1	TGTGCCAGCAGTTCCGGGACTAGCGCCTACAATGAGCAGTTCTTC	CASSSGTSAYNEQFF
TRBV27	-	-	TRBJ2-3	TGTGCCAGCAGGGATGGGGGAGTCGTTCAAGATACGCAGTATTTT	CASRDGGVVQDTQYF
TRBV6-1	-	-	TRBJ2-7	TGTGCCAGCTATGATGGGGTTTCCTACGAGCAGTACTTC	CASYDGVSYEQYF
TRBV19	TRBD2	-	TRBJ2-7	TGTGCCAGTAGTCTGGGGACTAGCGGGAAGGGTACCTACGAGCAGTACTTC	CASSLGTSGKGTYEQYF
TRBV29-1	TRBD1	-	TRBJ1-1	TGCAGCGTTTTGACAGGGGTAATGAACACTGAAGCTTTCTTT	CSVLTGVMNTEAFF
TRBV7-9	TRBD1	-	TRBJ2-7	TGTGCCAGCAGCTGGACAGGGGGGACCTACGAGCAGTACTTC	CASSWTGGTYEQYF
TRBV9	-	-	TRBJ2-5	TGTGCCAGCAGCGTAGACCCTTCGGAGACCCAGTACTTC	CASSVDPSETQYF
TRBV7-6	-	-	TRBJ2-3	TGTGCCAGCAGCTTAGGAAGCGGGCCGAGCACAGATACGCAGTATTTT	CASSLGSGPSTDTQYF
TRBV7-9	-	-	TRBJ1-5	TGTGCCAGCAGCCTAGGGCCAGGGATCGTTCAGCCCCAGCATTTT	CASSLGPGIVQPQHF
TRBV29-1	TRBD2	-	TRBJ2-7	TGCAGCGTGGGGTCTAGCGGATCCTACGAGCAGTACTTC	CSVGSSGSYEQYF
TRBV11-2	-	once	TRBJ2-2	TGTGCCAGCAGCTCGGACAGCCGATACTACACCGGGGAGCTGTTTTTT	CASSSDSRYYTGELFF
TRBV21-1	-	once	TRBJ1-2	TGTGCCAGCAGCCCGACAGGGTTTGGCTACACCTTC	CASSPTGFGYTF
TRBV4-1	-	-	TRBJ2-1	TGCGCCAGCAGCCTCCCCATCTACCCTAAAGCCGACTACAATGAGCAGTTCTTC	CASSLPIYPKADYNEQFF
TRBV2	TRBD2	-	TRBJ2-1	TGTGCCAGCAGTCCGGGACTAGCGGTCGGCGAGCAGTTCTTC	CASSPGLAVGEQFF
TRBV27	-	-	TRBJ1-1	TGTGCCAGCAGTTTGTCGGGCTCGGCAGCTGAAGCTTTCTTT	CASSLSGSAAEAFF
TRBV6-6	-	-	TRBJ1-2	TGTGCCAGCACCTCCCCTGCTTATTATGGCTACACCTTC	CASTSPAYYGYTF
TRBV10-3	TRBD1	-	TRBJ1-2	TGTGCCATCCGGACAGGGGAAGGGGTCTATGGCTACACCTTC	CAIRTGEGVYGYTF
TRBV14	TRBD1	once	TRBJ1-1	TGTGCCAGCAGCCAAGAAGGAAACAGGGGGATTTATACTGAAGCTTTCTTT	CASSQEGNRGIYTEAFF
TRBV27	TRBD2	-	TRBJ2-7	TGTGCCAGCAGTGACAGCGGGAACTTCTACGAGCAGTACTTC	CASSDSGNFYEQYF
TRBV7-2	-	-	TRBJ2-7	TGTGCCAGCAGCTCACCCCTGGGTCCCTCCTACGAGCAGTACTTC	CASSSPLGPSYEQYF
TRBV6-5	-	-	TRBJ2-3	TGTGCCAGCACATACCCAGGGGGGACAGATACGCAGTATTTT	CASTYPGGTDTQYF
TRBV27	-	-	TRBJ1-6	TGTGCCAGCAGTATACAGCTCCCCTCACCCCTCCACTTT	CASSIQLPSPLHF
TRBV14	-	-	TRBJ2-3	TGTGCCAGCAGCCCCCGCGTATTAACCACAGATACGCAGTATTTT	CASSPRVLTTDTQYF
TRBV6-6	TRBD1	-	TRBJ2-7	TGTGCCAGCAGTCAGACAGGGACAGTCTACGAGCAGTACTTC	CASSQTGTVYEQYF
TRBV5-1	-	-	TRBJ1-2	TGCGCCAGCAGCTCGGACATAGCTAACTATGGCTACACCTTC	CASSSDIANYGYTF
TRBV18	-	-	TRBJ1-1	TGTGCCAGCTCACCCTCGGGGGGGAAGAACACTGAAGCTTTCTTT	CASSPSGGKNTEAFF